The 2 T cell receptor beta chains given below trace back to one sample, sequenced in a study of T cells after posttransplantation cyclophosphamide. Method: immunoSEQ multiplex PCR; TCRdb's copy keeps in-frame clones and lacks some. Altogether around 24,000 clones were found in the sample, and no singletons occur. Source material: PBMCs. The source is a woman aged 60 to 75 in good health, CMV-negative, and a related stem cell transplant donor.

The sample holds many counts of this clone. The V gene is TRBV7-8, the J gene TRBJ1-2; tentatively, D is TRBD1 (6 bases). In germline, CDR1 is SGHVS, CDR2 FQNEAQ. There are 13 residues in the CDR3. V dropped 5 bases and J dropped 7 bases, with 14 bases sitting between them. CDR3 residues: CASSPGGGLGYTF. The DNA of the CDR3 is TGTGCCAGCAGCCCTGGGGGGGGCCTTGGCTACACCTTC.

This clone has a count of ten or more. The chain links TRBV19 to TRBJ2-7; maybe TRBD2 (5 bases). Germline CDR1 LNHDA, CDR2 SQIVND (reference sequence). Trimming shortened V by 6 bases and J by 2 bases, and 20 bases separated the two germline ends. The CDR3 has 16 residues. The CDR3 region is CASSVSIGRETYEQYF. The CDR3 DNA sequence: TGTGCCAGTAGCGTCAGTATAGGTCGGGAAACCTACGAGCAGTACTTC.